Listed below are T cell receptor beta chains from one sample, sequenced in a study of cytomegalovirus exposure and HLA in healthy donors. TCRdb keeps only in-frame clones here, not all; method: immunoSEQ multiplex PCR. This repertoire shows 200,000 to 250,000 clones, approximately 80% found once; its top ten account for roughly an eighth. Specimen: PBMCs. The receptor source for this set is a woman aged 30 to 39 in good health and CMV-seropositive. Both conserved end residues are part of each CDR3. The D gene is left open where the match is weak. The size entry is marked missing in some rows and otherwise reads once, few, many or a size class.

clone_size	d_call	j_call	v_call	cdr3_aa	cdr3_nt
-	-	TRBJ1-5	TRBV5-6	CASSLSIRGPQHF	TGTGCCAGCAGCTTGTCTATAAGGGGGCCCCAGCATTTT
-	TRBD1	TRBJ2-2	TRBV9	CASSVRDRATGELFF	TGTGCCAGCAGCGTAAGGGACAGGGCCACCGGGGAGCTGTTTTTT
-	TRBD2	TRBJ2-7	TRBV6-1	CASTPGTSASEQYF	TGTGCCAGCACTCCCGGGACTAGCGCAAGCGAGCAGTACTTC
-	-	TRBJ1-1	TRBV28	CATSLPRDTEAFF	TGTGCCACCTCGCTCCCGAGGGACACTGAAGCTTTCTTT
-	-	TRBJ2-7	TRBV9	CASSVDSRSYEQYF	TGTGCCAGCAGCGTAGATTCAAGGAGCTACGAGCAGTACTTC
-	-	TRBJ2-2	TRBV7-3	CASSRTFDQELFF	TGTGCCAGCAGCCGGACCTTTGACCAGGAGCTGTTTTTT
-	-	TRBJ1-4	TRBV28	CASSLWENEKLFF	TGTGCCAGCAGTTTATGGGAAAATGAAAAACTGTTTTTT
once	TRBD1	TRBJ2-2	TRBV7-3	CASSSSGTGGTGELFF	TGTGCCAGCAGCTCGTCCGGGACAGGGGGGACCGGGGAGCTGTTTTTT
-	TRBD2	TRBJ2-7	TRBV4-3	CASSQEFGSGSVEQYF	TGCGCCAGCAGCCAAGAGTTCGGTAGCGGGAGCGTCGAGCAGTACTTC
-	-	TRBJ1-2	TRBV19	CASRDTRLYGYTF	TGTGCCAGTAGGGACACTCGTCTCTATGGCTACACCTTC
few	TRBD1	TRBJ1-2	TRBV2	CASSGGQAANYGYTF	TGTGCCAGCAGTGGCGGACAGGCCGCTAACTATGGCTACACCTTC
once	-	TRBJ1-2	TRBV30	CACQGFYGYTF	TGTGCCTGTCAGGGTTTCTATGGCTACACCTTC
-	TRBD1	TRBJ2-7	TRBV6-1	CASRGDRAPYEQYF	TGTGCCAGCAGGGGGGACAGGGCCCCTTACGAGCAGTACTTC
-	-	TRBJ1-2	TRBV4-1	CASSPTTSSGKYDGYTF	TGCGCCAGCAGCCCGACGACCTCGTCGGGGAAATACGATGGCTACACCTTC
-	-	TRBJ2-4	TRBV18	CASSPPHSPSNIQYF	TGTGCCAGCTCACCACCCCACAGCCCTTCGAACATTCAGTACTTC
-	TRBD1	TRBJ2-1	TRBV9	CASSVQGTGRNEQFF	TGTGCCAGCAGCGTACAGGGGACAGGGCGTAATGAGCAGTTCTTC
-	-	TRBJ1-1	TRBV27	CASSQGHEAFF	TGTGCCAGCAGTCAAGGACACGAAGCTTTCTTT
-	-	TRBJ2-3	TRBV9	CASSPSSGITDTQYF	TGTGCCAGCAGCCCATCCAGCGGTATCACAGATACGCAGTATTTT
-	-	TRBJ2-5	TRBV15	CATSRTGTVDQETQYF	TGTGCCACCAGCAGGACCGGGACGGTGGACCAAGAGACCCAGTACTTC
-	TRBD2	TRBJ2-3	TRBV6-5	CASSPGLSSTDTQYF	TGTGCCAGCAGTCCGGGACTATCTAGCACAGATACGCAGTATTTT
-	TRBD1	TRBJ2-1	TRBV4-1	CASSPLQGLLLF	TGCGCCAGCAGCCCGTTACAGGGGTTGCTCCTCTTC
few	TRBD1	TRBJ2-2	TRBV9	CASSVSQGATGELFF	TGTGCCAGCAGCGTGTCACAGGGGGCAACCGGGGAGCTGTTTTTT
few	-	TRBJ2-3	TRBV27	CASSATSDTQYF	TGTGCCAGCAGTGCGACTTCAGATACGCAGTATTTT
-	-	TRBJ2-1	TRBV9	CASSHMVGLCEFF	TGTGCCAGCAGCCATATGGTGGGTCTTTGTGAGTTCTTC
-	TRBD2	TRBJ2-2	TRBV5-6	CASSGLAANTGELFF	TGTGCCAGCAGCGGACTAGCGGCGAACACCGGGGAGCTGTTTTTT
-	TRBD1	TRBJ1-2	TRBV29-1	CSVGTGISYGYTF	TGCAGCGTTGGGACAGGGATTAGCTATGGCTACACCTTC
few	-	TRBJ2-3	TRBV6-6	CASSYGPSPTDTQYF	TGTGCCAGCAGTTACGGGCCCTCCCCAACAGATACGCAGTATTTT
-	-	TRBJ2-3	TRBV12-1	CASSFGPGLAGRADTQYF	TGTGCCAGCAGCTTTGGCCCGGGACTAGCGGGCCGTGCAGATACGCAGTATTTT
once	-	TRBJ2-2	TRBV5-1	CASSLGASGELFF	TGCGCCAGCAGCTTGGGGGCCTCCGGGGAGCTGTTTTTT
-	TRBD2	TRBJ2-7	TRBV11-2	CASRPLGLAGGPREQYF	TGTGCCAGCAGACCCCTCGGACTAGCGGGAGGGCCTCGGGAGCAGTACTTC
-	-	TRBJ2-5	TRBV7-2	CASTPGETQYF	TGTGCCAGCACCCCTGGAGAGACCCAGTACTTC
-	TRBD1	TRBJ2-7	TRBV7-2	CASSTGTGDYEQYF	TGTGCCAGCAGTACCGGGACAGGGGATTACGAGCAGTACTTC
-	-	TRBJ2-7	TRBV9	CASSVVPLDMGSYEQYF	TGTGCCAGCAGCGTAGTCCCATTAGACATGGGTAGCTACGAGCAGTACTTC
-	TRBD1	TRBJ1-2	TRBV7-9	CASSLGTGLYGYTF	TGTGCCAGCAGCCTCGGGACAGGGCTCTATGGCTACACCTTC
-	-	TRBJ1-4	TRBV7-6	CASSLGQGDNEKLFF	TGTGCCAGCAGCTTGGGGCAGGGAGATAATGAAAAACTGTTTTTT
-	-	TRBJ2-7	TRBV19	CASSHSSAPEQYF	TGTGCCAGTAGTCATTCTTCGGCTCCCGAGCAGTACTTC
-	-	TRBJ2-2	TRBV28	CATAIAGTGELFF	TGTGCCACAGCAATCGCAGGAACCGGGGAGCTGTTTTTT
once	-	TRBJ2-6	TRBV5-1	CASSLVGSGANVLTF	TGCGCCAGCAGCTTGGTGGGGTCCGGGGCCAACGTCCTGACTTTC
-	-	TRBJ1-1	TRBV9	CASSVETHTEAFF	TGTGCCAGCAGCGTAGAGACTCACACTGAAGCTTTCTTT
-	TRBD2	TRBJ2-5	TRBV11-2	CASSFLTSGRAVETQYF	TGTGCCAGCAGCTTCCTCACTAGCGGGAGGGCCGTAGAGACCCAGTACTTC